What follows are 21 T cell receptor beta chains derived from one specimen sequenced in a study of molecular identifiers for immune sequencing clone quantification. Each CDR3 protein gets one entry after TCRdb re-called the PCR reads with MiXCR. The table has about 500,000 distinct CDR3 sequences, around a fifth seen once. The material sequenced was naive CD8+ T cells from blood, with Jurkat cell RNA spiked in. As to subset: FACS-sorted CD8+CD4-CCR7+CD45RA+ naive T cells. The source is a human donor in good health. Some libraries in this study had Jurkat cell RNA spiked in.

This clonotype was seen a few times. The V and J genes are TRBV9 and TRBJ1-3; 7 bases map to TRBD1. V lost 4 bases to trimming and J lost 4 bases; unmatched junction nucleotides: 8. The CDR3 runs 15 residues. CDR1 SGDLS and CDR2 YYNGEE come from the germline V gene. The CDR3 DNA sequence: TGTGCCAGCAGCATAGACAGGGCTTCAGGAAACACCATATATTTT. Its protein is CASSIDRASGNTIYF.

This clonotype was recorded at least ten times. V and J are TRBV7-9 and TRBJ1-1, with D possibly TRBD1 on 5 matching bases. This CDR3 spans 14 amino acids. Trimming cost V 3 bases and J 2 bases, with 10 bases left between them. CDR1 is SEHNR and CDR2 is FQNEAQ in the germline V gene (reference sequence). CDR3 nucleotide sequence: TGTGCCAGCAGCTTTTCCAGGGAAAACACTGAAGCTTTCTTT. This gives the protein CASSFSRENTEAFF.

A few counts support this clonotype. The chain couples TRBV5-5 to TRBJ2-7, with 7 bases lining up with TRBD1. The CDR3 is 15 residues long. V lost 0 bases to trimming and J lost 1 base; unmatched junction nucleotides: 4. Germline assignment: CDR1 SGHKS and CDR2 YYEKEE (reference sequence). The CDR3 loop is CASSLGWTGSYEQYF. Here the CDR3 DNA reads TGTGCCAGCAGCTTGGGATGGACAGGTTCCTACGAGCAGTACTTC.

In its sample, this clonotype was seen once. This sequence may be a read error, since a much larger clone differs from it by one base. The chain couples TRBV12-5 to TRBJ1-6; D uncertain. Germline values: CDR1 LGHNT, CDR2 FRNRAP. CDR3 length: 12 amino acids. This CDR3 is CASGLDPSSLHF. The CDR3 nucleotides read TGTGCTAGTGGTCTGGACCCTTCATCCCTCCACTTT.

This clonotype was counted many times. This sequence joins TRBV4-1 and TRBJ2-1, with D perhaps given as TRBD1 or TRBD2 (5 bases each). The CDR3 covers 17 residues. V was cut by 0 bases and J by 0 bases, with 12 bases left in between. Per the germline V gene, CDR1 is MGHRA and CDR2 is YSYEKL. Here the CDR3 DNA reads TGCGCCAGCAGCCAAGATCCGGGACCCAGCTCCTACAATGAGCAGTTCTTC. Protein: CASSQDPGPSSYNEQFF.

The CDR3 protein is CASSPMKAQGLDKLGEKLFF. The CDR3 DNA reads as TGTGCCAGCAGCCCCATGAAGGCACAGGGATTGGATAAATTGGGGGAAAAACTGTTTTTT. The chain links TRBV7-9 to TRBJ1-4, with D perhaps TRBD1 (6 bases). Trimming shortened V by 5 bases and J by 8 bases, and 33 bases separated the two germline ends. From germline, CDR1 is SEHNR and CDR2 FQNEAQ (reference sequence). This CDR3 is 20 amino acids long.

A few counts support this clonotype. The CDR3 region has the DNA TGTGCCAGCAGTGAGTACCAGGAATGCTATAGCAATCAGCCCCAGCATTTT. The encoded protein is CASSEYQECYSNQPQHF. The V call is TRBV25-1, the J call TRBJ1-5; D ambiguous. The V end lost 3 bases, the J end lost 0 bases, and 15 bases lay between the germline ends. CDR1 and CDR2 from the germline V gene are MGHDK and SYGVNS. This CDR3 is 17 amino acids long.

This rearrangement joins TRBV27 to TRBJ1-5; D is perhaps TRBD1 (6 bases). The CDR3 has 15 residues. Trimming took 2 bases from V and 1 from J, leaving 9 bases between them. Germline V gene data show CDR1 as MNHEY and CDR2 as SMNVEV (reference sequence). The CDR3 region is CASSLRQVSNQPQHF. CDR3 in DNA: TGTGCCAGCAGTTTAAGACAGGTCAGCAATCAGCCCCAGCATTTT.

This clonotype was found many times. The chain has TRBV29-1 and TRBJ2-3; tentatively, D is TRBD2 (6 bases). The V gene lost 7 bases and the J gene lost 0 bases, with 20 bases spanning the gap. The V gene's germline CDR1 is SQVTM and CDR2 ANQGSEA. This CDR3 is 16 amino acids long. CDR3 in amino acids: CSAFFLLASSTDTQYF. In DNA form, the CDR3 reads TGCAGCGCGTTTTTCCTCCTAGCGTCTAGCACAGATACGCAGTATTTT.

This clonotype showed up many times. V gene TRBV7-9 combines with J gene TRBJ2-7; D may be TRBD1 (8 bases). The germline V and J ends were trimmed by 5 bases and 4 bases, with 15 bases remaining between them. The CDR3 covers 14 residues. Germline-derived CDR1 and CDR2 are SEHNR and FQNEAQ (reference sequence). Written as DNA, the CDR3 is TGTGCCAGCAGCCACGGACAGGGAGGGTACGAGCAGTACTTC. Translation gives CASSHGQGGYEQYF.

This clonotype occurred many times. The V gene is TRBV6-6, the J gene TRBJ1-4; D ambiguous. V was shortened by 6 bases and J by 4 bases, with 12 bases between the two germline ends. Looked up from germline, CDR1 is MNHNY and CDR2 is SVGAGI (reference sequence). The CDR3 is made up of 14 amino acids. The CDR3 region is CASRLGRSNEKLFF. The CDR3 nucleotides read TGTGCCAGCAGGCTTGGACGGAGTAATGAAAAACTGTTTTTT.

Turning to this clonotype: A much larger clone sits a single nucleotide away, making a read error possible. The rearrangement joins TRBV7-9 to TRBJ2-7; unclear D gene. This CDR3 is built from 13 residues. The germline V gene encodes CDR1 SEHNR and CDR2 FQNEAQ (reference sequence). Written as DNA, the CDR3 is TGTGCCAGCAGCTCCCCAGCGAGGTACGATCAGTACTTC. Encoded protein: CASSSPARYDQYF. The entire variable domain, with the rest obtained from reference TRBV7-9 and TRBJ2-7, is as follows: DTGVSQNPRHKITKRGQNVTFRCDPISEHNRLYWYRQTLGQGPEFLTYFQNEAQLEKSRLLSDRFSAERPKGSFSTLEIQRTEQGDSAMYLCASSSPARYDQYFGPGTRLTVT.

In the case of this clonotype: A much bigger clone sits one base away, suggesting this may be a read error. The V and J genes are TRBV7-6 and TRBJ2-4; weak D call: TRBD2 (5 bases). This CDR3 has 14 residues. Per the germline V gene, CDR1 is SGHVS and CDR2 is FNYEAQ. The CDR3 region has the DNA TGTGTCAGCAGCCCGGCGGGTTCAAAAAACATTCAGTACTTC. This sequence encodes CVSSPAGSKNIQYF.

This clonotype was seen repeatedly, ten times or more. V usage is TRBV5-4 and J usage is TRBJ2-3; D may be TRBD1 (6 bases). Germline CDR1 and CDR2: SGHNT and YYREEE (reference sequence). Trimming cost V 4 bases and J 1 base, with 16 bases left between them. There are 16 residues in the CDR3. The CDR3 here is CASSLRQVWGTDTQYF. The CDR3 nucleotides read TGTGCCAGCAGCCTCCGACAGGTCTGGGGCACAGATACGCAGTATTTT.

This chain joins TRBV4-2 and TRBJ1-1; tentatively, D is TRBD1 (5 bases). Deletions cut 1 base from V and 11 bases from J, with 11 bases between. Germline V gene data show CDR1 as LGHNA and CDR2 as YNFKEQ. The CDR3 extends over 12 amino acids. The chain's CDR3 is CASSQGDLLAFF. CDR3 bases: TGTGCCAGCAGCCAAGGGGACCTCCTTGCTTTCTTT.

A few counts support this clonotype. The rearrangement joins TRBV6-1 to TRBJ2-3, with 10 bases fitting TRBD1. From germline, CDR1 is MNHNS and CDR2 SASEGT. Germline trimming cut 6 bases from V and 3 bases from J; bases unmatched to any gene: 12. This CDR3 region has 17 residues. CDR3 coding DNA: TGTGCCAGCAGATCGGGACAGGGGATGTGGGGGACAGATACGCAGTATTTT. Translation: CASRSGQGMWGTDTQYF.

The chain uses TRBV7-9 and TRBJ2-5; 7 positions agree with TRBD1. Germline V gives CDR1 SEHNR, CDR2 FQNEAQ (reference sequence). The CDR3 consists of 15 residues. V was pared by 0 bases and J by 5 bases, with 6 bases of the junction left unmatched. The CDR3 region has the DNA TGTGCCAGCAGCTTAGCAGACAGGGTTGGTGAGACCCAGTACTTC. Encoded protein: CASSLADRVGETQYF. Based on the CDR3 plus reference TRBV7-9 and TRBJ2-5, the full variable domain is DTGVSQNPRHKITKRGQNVTFRCDPISEHNRLYWYRQTLGQGPEFLTYFQNEAQLEKSRLLSDRFSAERPKGSFSTLEIQRTEQGDSAMYLCASSLADRVGETQYFGPGTRLLVL.

This chain uses TRBV27 with TRBJ1-5; D is unresolved. CDR1 and CDR2 (germline): MNHEY, SMNVEV (reference sequence). The CDR3 runs 14 residues. The germline V and J ends were trimmed by 5 bases and 7 bases, with 15 bases remaining between them. This CDR3 reads CASSHGYPGQPQHF. As DNA, the CDR3 is TGTGCCAGCAGTCATGGATATCCGGGCCAGCCCCAGCATTTT.

CDR3 in DNA: TGCAGTGCTAGGTTGGATGGGGGGAGCACAGATACGCAGTATTTT. Amino acids: CSARLDGGSTDTQYF. This chain links TRBV20-1 with TRBJ2-3; tentative D call: TRBD2 (6 bases). V lost 3 bases and J 0 bases, leaving 13 bases between the germline ends. CDR1 and CDR2 (germline): DFQATT, SNEGSKA (reference sequence). This CDR3 has 15 residues.

This clonotype occurred a few times. V usage is TRBV14 and J usage is TRBJ2-1; no definite D call. Deletions cut 8 bases from V and 9 bases from J, with 32 bases between. CDR3 size: 18 residues. Germline V gene lookup returns CDR1 SGHDN and CDR2 FVKESK. CDR3 loop: CASFPWPSVLGSQGEQFF. The CDR3 bases are TGTGCCAGCTTCCCCTGGCCCAGCGTGCTAGGTTCACAAGGTGAGCAGTTCTTC.

With regard to this clonotype: A much larger clone sits a single nucleotide away, making a read error possible. V is TRBV7-9 and J is TRBJ1-3; 11 bases line up with TRBD1. The CDR3 covers 16 residues. Germline CDR1 and CDR2: SEHNR and FQNEAQ (reference sequence). CDR3 coding DNA: TGTGCCAGCAGGGGGACAGGGGGAGACTCTGGAAACACCGTATATTTT. Translated, it gives CASRGTGGDSGNTVYF.